This T cell receptor (beta chain) was sequenced for a study of control samples from healthy donors and cancer patients. The CDR3 runs 15 residues. Looked up from germline, CDR1 is SEHNR and CDR2 is FQNEAQ (reference sequence). V was shortened by 0 bases and J by 5 bases, with 13 bases between the two germline ends. TCRdb's table, derived via immunoSEQ multiplex PCR, lists solely in-frame clones and lacks some. The sample has roughly 49,000 clones; about 88% are singletons. Sequenced material: PBMCs. The clonotype originates from a man between 45 and 60 years old with head and neck cancer. The rearrangement links TRBV7-9 to TRBJ2-5; TRBD1 is a possible D gene (6 bases). Written as DNA, the CDR3 is TGTGCCAGCAGCTTAGCGGTACAGGGTGCCGAGACCCAGTACTTC. Translating it yields CASSLAVQGAETQYF.